Included here is one T cell receptor beta chain sequence, with context. This CDR3 region has 13 residues. V shed 7 bases and J shed 6 bases, with 16 bases lying between them. CDR1 is SGHRS, CDR2 YFSETQ, per germline. The sample originates from a study of blood T cell repertoires in COVID-19. Across the study: Spain, Italy and the United States supplied samples that represented acute and convalescent COVID-19. The cDNA or gDNA used as material had been derived from T cells, B-cell-depleted T cells, or PBMCs.

In the study's own analysis: Reference gene primer amplification gave estimated nucleated cell counts. Sequencing used immunoSEQ multiplex PCR; TCRdb keeps in-frame clones, though not all of them. The DNA was the basis for D and trimming; V, J and clone size are from that table. This sample carries about 160,000 clones, roughly 90% of them seen once, and the ten largest clones take approximately 3%. The sequenced material came from peripheral blood. V usage is TRBV5-1 and J usage is TRBJ1-1; D gene unclear. The source is a man between 60 and 75 years old with acute or convalescent COVID-19. CDR3 amino acids: CASSGPGNAEAFF. The CDR3 nucleotides read TGCGCCAGCTCCGGACCCGGGAATGCTGAAGCTTTCTTT.